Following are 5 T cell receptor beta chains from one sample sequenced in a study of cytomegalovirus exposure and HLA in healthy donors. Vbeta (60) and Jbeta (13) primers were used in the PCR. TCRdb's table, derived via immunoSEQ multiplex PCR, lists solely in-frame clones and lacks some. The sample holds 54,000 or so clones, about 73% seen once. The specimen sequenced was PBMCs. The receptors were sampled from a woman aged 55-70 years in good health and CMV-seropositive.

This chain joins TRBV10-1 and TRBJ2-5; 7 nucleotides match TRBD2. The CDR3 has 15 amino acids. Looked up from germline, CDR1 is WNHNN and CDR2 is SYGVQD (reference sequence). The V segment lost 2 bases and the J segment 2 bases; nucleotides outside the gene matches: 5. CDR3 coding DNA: TGCGCCAGCAGTGAGGCCGGGGGGTCGCAAGAGACCCAGTACTTC. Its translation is CASSEAGGSQETQYF.

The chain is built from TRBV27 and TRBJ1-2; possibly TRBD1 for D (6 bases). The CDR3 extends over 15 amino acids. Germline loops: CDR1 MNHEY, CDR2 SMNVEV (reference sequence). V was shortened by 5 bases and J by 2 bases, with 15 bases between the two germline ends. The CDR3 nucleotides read TGTGCCAGCAGTCTGAAGCTCACAGGGAACTATGGCTACACCTTC. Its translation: CASSLKLTGNYGYTF.

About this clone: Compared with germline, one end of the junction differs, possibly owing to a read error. CDR3 region: CASSLAWRGPYSEQFF. The DNA of the CDR3 is TGTGCCAGCAGCTTAGCGTGGCGGGGGCCCTACAGTGAGCAGTTCTTC. The chain uses TRBV7-8 and TRBJ2-1, with D perhaps TRBD2 (7 bases). The CDR3 is 16 residues long. Germline-derived CDR1 and CDR2 are SGHVS and FQNEAQ.

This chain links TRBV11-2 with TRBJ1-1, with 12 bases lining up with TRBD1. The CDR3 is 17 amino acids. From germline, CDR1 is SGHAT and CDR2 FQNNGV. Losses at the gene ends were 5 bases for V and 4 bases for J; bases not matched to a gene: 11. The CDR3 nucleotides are TGTGCCAGCAGCCCGCGCTGGGACAGGGGGCTTGTCACTGAAGCTTTCTTT. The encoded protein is CASSPRWDRGLVTEAFF. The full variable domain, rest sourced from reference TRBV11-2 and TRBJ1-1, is EAGVAQSPRYKIIEKRQSVAFWCNPISGHATLYWYQQILGQGPKLLIQFQNNGVVDDSQLPKDRFSAERLKGVDSTLKIQPAKLEDSAVYLCASSPRWDRGLVTEAFFGQGTRLTVV.

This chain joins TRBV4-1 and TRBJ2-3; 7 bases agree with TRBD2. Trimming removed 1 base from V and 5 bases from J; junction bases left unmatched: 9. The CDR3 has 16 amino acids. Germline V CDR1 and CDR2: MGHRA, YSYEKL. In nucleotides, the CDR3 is TGCGCCAGCAGCCAAGTTATAAGCGGGGAACGAGATACGCAGTATTTT. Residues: CASSQVISGERDTQYF.